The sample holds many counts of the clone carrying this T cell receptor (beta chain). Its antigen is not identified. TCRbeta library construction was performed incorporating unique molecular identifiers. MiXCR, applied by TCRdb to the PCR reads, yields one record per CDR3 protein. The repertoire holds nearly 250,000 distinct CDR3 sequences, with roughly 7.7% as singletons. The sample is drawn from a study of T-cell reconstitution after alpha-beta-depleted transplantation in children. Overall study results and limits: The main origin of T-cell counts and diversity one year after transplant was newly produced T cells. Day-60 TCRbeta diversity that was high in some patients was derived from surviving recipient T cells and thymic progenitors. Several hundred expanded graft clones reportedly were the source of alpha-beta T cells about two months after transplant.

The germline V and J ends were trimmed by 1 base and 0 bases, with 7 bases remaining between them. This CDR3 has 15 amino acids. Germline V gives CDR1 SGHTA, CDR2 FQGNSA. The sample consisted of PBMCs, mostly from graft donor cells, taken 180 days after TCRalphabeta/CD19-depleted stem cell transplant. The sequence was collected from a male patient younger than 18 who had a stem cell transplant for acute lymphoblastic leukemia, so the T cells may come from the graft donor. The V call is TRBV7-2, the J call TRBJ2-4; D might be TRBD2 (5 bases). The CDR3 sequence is CASSLEEVAKNIQYF. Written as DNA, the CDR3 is TGTGCCAGCAGCTTAGAGGAGGTAGCCAAAAACATTCAGTACTTC.